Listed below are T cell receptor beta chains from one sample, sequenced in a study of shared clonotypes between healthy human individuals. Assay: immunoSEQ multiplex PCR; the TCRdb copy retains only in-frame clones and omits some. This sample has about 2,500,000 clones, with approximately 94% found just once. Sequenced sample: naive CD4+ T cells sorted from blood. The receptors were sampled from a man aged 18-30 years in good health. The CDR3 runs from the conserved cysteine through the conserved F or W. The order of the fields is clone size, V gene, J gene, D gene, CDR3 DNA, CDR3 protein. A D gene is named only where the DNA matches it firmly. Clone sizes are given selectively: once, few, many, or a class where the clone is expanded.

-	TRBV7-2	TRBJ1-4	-	TGTGCCAGCAGCTTATCTAGTGGTGTTAATGAAAAACTGTTTTTT	CASSLSSGVNEKLFF
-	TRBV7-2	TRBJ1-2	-	TGTGCCAGCAGCCCCCGATCCGGCGGGGACTATGGCTACACCTTC	CASSPRSGGDYGYTF
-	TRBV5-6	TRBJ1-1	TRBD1	TGTGCCAGCAGCTTCCATCCCGGGACAGGGAACACTGAAGCTTTCTTT	CASSFHPGTGNTEAFF
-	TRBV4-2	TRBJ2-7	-	TGTGCCAGCAGCCCACAAACGTCTACAGGCTCCTACGAGCAGTACTTC	CASSPQTSTGSYEQYF
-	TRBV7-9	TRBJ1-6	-	TGTGCCAGCAGCTTAGCGGGGACTTCATTGGATTCACCCCTCCACTTT	CASSLAGTSLDSPLHF
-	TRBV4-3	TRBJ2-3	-	TGCGCCAGCAGCCACGCAGACAGCACAGATACGCAGTATTTT	CASSHADSTDTQYF
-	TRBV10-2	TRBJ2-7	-	TGCGCCAGCAGTGACTCCCGGGGGATCAACTACGAGCAGTACTTC	CASSDSRGINYEQYF
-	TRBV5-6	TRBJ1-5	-	TGTGCCAGCAGCTTGGGCCCGGAGGGCAGTCAGCCCCAGCATTTT	CASSLGPEGSQPQHF
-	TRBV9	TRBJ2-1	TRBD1	TGTGCCAGCAGCGTAGACCGGGACAGGGCTCTCAATGAGCAGTTCTTC	CASSVDRDRALNEQFF
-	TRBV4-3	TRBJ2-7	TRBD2	TGCGCCAGCAGCCAAGCTATCGTATCTGGACTAGCCTACGAGCAGTACTTC	CASSQAIVSGLAYEQYF
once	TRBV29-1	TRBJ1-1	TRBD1	TGCAGCGTTCAGGGACAGGGGACGACGGAAGCTTTCTTT	CSVQGQGTTEAFF
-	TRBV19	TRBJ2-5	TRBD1	TGTGCCAGTAGACCTACAGGGGGACGGGAGACCCAGTACTTC	CASRPTGGRETQYF
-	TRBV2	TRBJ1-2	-	TGTGCCAGCAGGGAAGGGGGACTCTATGGCTACACCTTC	CASREGGLYGYTF
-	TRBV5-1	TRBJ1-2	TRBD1	TGCGCCAGCAGCATACCGACAGGGGGTGGCTACACCTTC	CASSIPTGGGYTF
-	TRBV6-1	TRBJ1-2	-	TGTGCCTCCAGCCAGGAAGTGGCGGGCTACACCTTC	CASSQEVAGYTF
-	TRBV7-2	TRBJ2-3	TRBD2	TGTGCAACCAGCTTATCTAGCGGGAGTCTCCCAGATACGCAGTATTTT	CATSLSSGSLPDTQYF
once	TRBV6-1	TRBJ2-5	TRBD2	TGTGCCAGCAGTAGCGGGGGGGCCGGTGAGACCCAGTACTTC	CASSSGGAGETQYF
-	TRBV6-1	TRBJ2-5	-	TGTGCCAGCAGCCGGACACAGGAAGAGACCCAGTACTTC	CASSRTQEETQYF
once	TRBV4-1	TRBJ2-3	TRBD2	TGCGCCAGCAGCGACGCCGGGACTAGCGGATATACGCAGTATTTT	CASSDAGTSGYTQYF
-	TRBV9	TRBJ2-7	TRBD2	TGTGCCAGCAGCGCCGGGACTAGCATCCACGGGCAGTACTTC	CASSAGTSIHGQYF
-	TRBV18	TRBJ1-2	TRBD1	TGTGCCAGCTCCCCAGGGGGCTATGGCTACACCTTC	CASSPGGYGYTF
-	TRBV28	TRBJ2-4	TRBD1	TGTGCCACTTTAGACAGGGTCGCCAAAAACATTCAGTACTTC	CATLDRVAKNIQYF
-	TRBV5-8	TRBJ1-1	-	TGTGCCAGCAGCTTGGTCGGGGGGATGAACACTGAAGCTTTCTTT	CASSLVGGMNTEAFF
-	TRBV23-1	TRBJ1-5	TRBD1	TGCGCCAACAGAGCCGGGACAGGGGGTGGTCAGCCCCAGCATTTT	CANRAGTGGGQPQHF
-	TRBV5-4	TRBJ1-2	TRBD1	TGTGCCAGCAGCGCGACAGGGGGCTATGGCTACACCTTC	CASSATGGYGYTF
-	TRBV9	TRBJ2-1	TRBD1	TGTGCCAGCAGCGTACGGGGGACAGGGTGGGGCAATGAGCAGTTCTTC	CASSVRGTGWGNEQFF
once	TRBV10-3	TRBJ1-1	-	TGTGCCATCAGTTTGCGCTCCGGGACAACCAACACTGAAGCTTTCTTT	CAISLRSGTTNTEAFF
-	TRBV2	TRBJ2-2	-	TGTGCCAGCAAGGGCAGGGTAGCGCGTAACACCGGGGAGCTGTTTTTT	CASKGRVARNTGELFF